This T cell receptor beta chain was captured in a study of T cells in Graves' hyperthyroidism and ophthalmopathy. Stable Graves' hyperthyroidism meant no ophthalmopathy progression within 18 months. Diagnosis rested on symptoms, serum thyroxine and TRAb, thyroid ultrasound, and orbital computed tomography. From more than 9 ml of fresh peripheral blood, PBMCs were isolated. Study results and limitations: In the analysis, a 13 V-J model separated ophthalmopathy from stable hyperthyroidism.

This clonotype has at least ten counts. The target antigen is unknown. Amplification of TCR beta CDR3 regions was performed using RNA transcripts as template. The primer set for the first-round RT-PCR of the TCR CDR3 was HTBI. TCRdb analysed the multiplex PCR reads with MiXCR anew, one entry per CDR3 protein. The repertoire includes around 300,000 distinct CDR3 sequences, roughly 15% of them detected once, and 7.9% sits in the top ten. The receptor was isolated from a woman aged 40 to 50 with Graves' hyperthyroidism. Sequenced: blood.

CDR3 sequence: CATSDSRAVNTEAFF. The DNA of the CDR3 is TGTGCCACCAGTGATAGCAGGGCGGTGAACACTGAAGCTTTCTTT. This chain connects TRBV24-1 to TRBJ1-1, with D possibly TRBD1 on 5 matching bases. The V end lost 3 bases, the J end lost 0 bases, and 10 bases lay between the germline ends. This CDR3 contains 15 residues. Germline CDR1 reads KGHDR; CDR2 reads SFDVKD.